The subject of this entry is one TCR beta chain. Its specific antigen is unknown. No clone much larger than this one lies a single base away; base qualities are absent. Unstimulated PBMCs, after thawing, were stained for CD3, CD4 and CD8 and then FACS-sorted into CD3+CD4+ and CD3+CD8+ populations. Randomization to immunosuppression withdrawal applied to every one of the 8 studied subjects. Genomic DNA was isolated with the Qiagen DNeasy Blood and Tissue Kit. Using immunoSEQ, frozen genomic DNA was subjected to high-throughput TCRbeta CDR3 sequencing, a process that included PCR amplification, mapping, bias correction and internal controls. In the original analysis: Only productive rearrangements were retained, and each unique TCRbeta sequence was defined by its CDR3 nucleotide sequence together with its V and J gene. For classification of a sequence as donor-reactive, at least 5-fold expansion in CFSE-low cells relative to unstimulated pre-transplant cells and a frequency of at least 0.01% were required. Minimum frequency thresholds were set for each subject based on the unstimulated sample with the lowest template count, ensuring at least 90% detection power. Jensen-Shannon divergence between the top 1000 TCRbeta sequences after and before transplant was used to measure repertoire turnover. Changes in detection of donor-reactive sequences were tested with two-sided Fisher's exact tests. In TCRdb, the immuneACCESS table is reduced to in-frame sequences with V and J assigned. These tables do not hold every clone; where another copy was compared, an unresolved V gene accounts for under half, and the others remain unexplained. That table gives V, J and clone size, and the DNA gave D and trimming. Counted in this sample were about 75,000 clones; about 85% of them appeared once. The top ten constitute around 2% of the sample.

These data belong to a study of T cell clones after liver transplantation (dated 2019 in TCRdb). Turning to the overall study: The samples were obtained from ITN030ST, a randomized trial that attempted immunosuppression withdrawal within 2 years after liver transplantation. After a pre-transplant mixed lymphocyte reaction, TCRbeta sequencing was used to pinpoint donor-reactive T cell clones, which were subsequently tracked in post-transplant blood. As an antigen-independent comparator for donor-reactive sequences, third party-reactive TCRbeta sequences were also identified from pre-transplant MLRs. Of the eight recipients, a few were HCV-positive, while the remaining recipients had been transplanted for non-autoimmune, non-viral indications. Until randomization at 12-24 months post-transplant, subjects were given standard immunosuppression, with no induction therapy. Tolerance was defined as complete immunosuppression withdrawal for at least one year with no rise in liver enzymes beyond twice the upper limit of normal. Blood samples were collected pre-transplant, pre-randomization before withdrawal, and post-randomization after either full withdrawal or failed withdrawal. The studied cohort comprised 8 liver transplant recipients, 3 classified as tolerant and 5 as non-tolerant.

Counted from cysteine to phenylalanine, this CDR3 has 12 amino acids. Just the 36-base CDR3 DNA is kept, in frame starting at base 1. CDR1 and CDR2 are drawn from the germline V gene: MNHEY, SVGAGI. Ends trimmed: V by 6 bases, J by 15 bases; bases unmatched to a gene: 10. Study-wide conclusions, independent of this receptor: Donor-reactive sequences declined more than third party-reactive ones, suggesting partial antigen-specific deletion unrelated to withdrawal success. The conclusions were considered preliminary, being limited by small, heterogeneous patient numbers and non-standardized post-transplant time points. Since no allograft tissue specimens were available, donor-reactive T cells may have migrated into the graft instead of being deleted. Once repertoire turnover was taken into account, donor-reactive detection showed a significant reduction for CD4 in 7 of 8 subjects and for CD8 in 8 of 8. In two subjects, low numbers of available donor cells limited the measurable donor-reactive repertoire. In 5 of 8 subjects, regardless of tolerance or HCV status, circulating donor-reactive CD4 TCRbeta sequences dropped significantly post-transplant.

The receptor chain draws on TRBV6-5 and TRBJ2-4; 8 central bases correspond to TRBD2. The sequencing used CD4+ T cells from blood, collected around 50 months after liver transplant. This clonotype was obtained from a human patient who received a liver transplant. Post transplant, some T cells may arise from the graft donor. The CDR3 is CASRQTSGQGYF. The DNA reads TGTGCCAGCAGGCAAACTAGCGGCCAGGGGTACTTC.